The 25 T cell receptor beta chains below come from one sample, sequenced in a study of Tregs in tolerant kidney transplant recipients. Here immunoSEQ multiplex PCR was the method, and the copy in TCRdb shows in-frame clones only, minus some. The sample table sets out roughly 50,000 clones. Sequencing used CD4+ T cells from blood, obtained before the transplant. These receptors were taken from a human donor who received a combined kidney and bone marrow transplant.

Note on this clone: The read terminates 3 residues ahead of where the CDR3 ends, so the germline J gene completes it. The V gene is TRBV2, the J gene TRBJ1-2; 9 bases fit TRBD1. CDR1 SNHLY and CDR2 FYNNEI come from the germline V gene. V was pared by 10 bases and J by 4 bases, with 19 bases of the junction left unmatched. The CDR3 contains 17 residues. CDR3 amino acids: CATPPGDRGESGYGYTF. Incomplete CDR3 DNA: TGTGCCACCCCACCAGGAGACAGGGGGGAATCCGGCTATGGC.

Points on this clone: The observed sequence ends 3 residues before the CDR3 terminus, with the missing tail filled in from the germline J gene. This sequence joins TRBV7-9 and TRBJ2-2, with no clear D. The CDR3 has 15 amino acids. Germline CDR1 and CDR2: SEHNR and FQNEAQ (reference sequence). V was cut by 2 bases and J by 0 bases, with 7 bases left in between. The CDR3 region is CASSLNPTNTGELFF. CDR3 bases read: TGTGCCAGCAGCTTAAATCCCACGAACACCGGGGAG.

Notes on this clone: The read terminates 3 residues before the CDR3 end, so the remaining end is supplied by the germline J gene. This sequence joins TRBV19 and TRBJ1-2, with D perhaps matching TRBD1 (5 bases). CDR3 length: 10 amino acids. Trimming left V 10 bases short and J 6 bases short, with 9 bases between. Germline CDR1 and CDR2: LNHDA and SQIVND (reference sequence). The CDR3 here is CATSGNGYTF. CDR3 DNA (partial): TGTGCCACGTCAGGGAATGGC.

Concerning this clone itself: The CDR3 end lies 3 residues beyond the end of the read and is filled in from the germline J gene. V usage is TRBV19 and J usage is TRBJ1-1; 7 bases line up with TRBD1. Germline assignment: CDR1 LNHDA and CDR2 SQIVND (reference sequence). The CDR3 has 13 residues. After removal of 6 bases from V and 4 bases from J, the junction contained 5 bases not matched to a gene. CDR3 DNA, as far as it was read: TGTGCCAGTAGGACAGGGACCTTCACTGAA. It yields the protein CASRTGTFTE. In full, the CDR3 is CASRTGTFTEAFF.

Regarding this clone: The read terminates 3 residues ahead of where the CDR3 ends, so the germline J gene completes it. The V gene is TRBV5-6, the J gene TRBJ2-4, with 10 bases that match TRBD1. This CDR3 is 14 amino acids long. Per the germline V gene, CDR1 is SGHDT and CDR2 is YYEEEE. Trimming cost V 4 bases and J 6 bases; bases outside gene matches: 4. The CDR3 sequence is CASSPGQGRNIQYF. Partial CDR3 DNA: TGTGCCAGCAGCCCGGGACAGGGGAGAAACATT. Full variable domain (missing parts from reference TRBV5-6 and TRBJ2-4): DAGVTQSPTHLIKTRGQQVTLRCSPKSGHDTVSWYQQALGQGPQFIFQYYEEEERQRGNFPDRFSGHQFPNYSSELNVNALLLGDSALYLCASSPGQGRNIQYFGAGTRLSVL.

The CDR3 sequence: CASSQRGGRGGYTF. The CDR3 DNA, read in part, is TGTGCCAGCAGCCAAAGGGGGGGGAGGGGTGGC. This chain connects TRBV7-2 to TRBJ1-2; a possible D gene is TRBD1 (6 bases). The read terminates 3 residues before the CDR3 end, so the remaining end is supplied by the germline J gene. V was clipped by 5 bases and J by 7 bases, with 17 bases between them. The CDR3 is made up of 14 amino acids. The germline V gene has CDR1 SGHTA and CDR2 FQGNSA.

About this clone: The read ends 3 residues early relative to the CDR3; the germline J gene fills the gap. The J gene is TRBJ2-3, the V gene TRBV7-8; 9 nucleotides align to TRBD2. Germline CDR1 and CDR2: SGHVS and FQNEAQ. The CDR3 totals 16 residues. J was trimmed by 1 base and V by 5 bases; bases with no gene match: 7. The part of the CDR3 DNA that was read is TGTGCCAGCAGCCTCCTAATAGCGGGGGGCACAGATACG. Protein sequence: CASSLLIAGGTDT. In full, the CDR3 reads CASSLLIAGGTDTQYF.

As for this clone: The CDR3 goes on 3 residues after the read ends, and that part is filled in from the germline J gene. The chain employs TRBV10-1 and TRBJ2-3; D is perhaps TRBD2 (5 bases). Trimming pared 3 bases from V and 1 base from J, leaving 8 bases between. Looked up from germline, CDR1 is WNHNN and CDR2 is SYGVQD (reference sequence). The CDR3 is 14 amino acids. Partial CDR3 DNA: TGCGCCAGCAGTGACGGCGGGCGCACAGATACG. Protein: CASSDGGRTDT. The full CDR3 protein reads CASSDGGRTDTQYF.

About this clone itself: The read is 3 residues too short to cover the CDR3 end, so that end is filled in from the germline J gene. The gene calls are TRBV18 and TRBJ1-4; 9 bases are a match to TRBD1. This CDR3 contains 15 residues. With 1 base clipped from V and 5 bases from J, the junction kept 2 bases outside the gene matches. Germline V gene data show CDR1 as KGHSH and CDR2 as LQKENI. The CDR3 region is CASSPLGQGNEKLFF. CDR3 DNA, as far as it was read: TGTGCCAGCTCACCACTGGGACAGGGAAATGAAAAA.

The CDR3 DNA, read in part, is TGTGCCAGCAGTGAAGCGGGGAGGGGGTATGGC. Amino acids: CASSEAGRGYG. The CDR3, in full, reads CASSEAGRGYGYTF. V usage is TRBV2 and J usage is TRBJ1-2, with D perhaps matching TRBD1 (6 bases). Read sequence stops 3 residues before the CDR3 end, and the germline J gene provides the missing end. Germline V gives CDR1 SNHLY, CDR2 FYNNEI. V lost 0 bases to trimming and J lost 5 bases, with 10 bases between them. The CDR3 is made up of 14 amino acids.

Concerning this clone: The observed sequence ends 3 residues before the CDR3 terminus, with the missing tail filled in from the germline J gene. The chain uses TRBV19 and TRBJ2-1; D unresolved. This CDR3 region has 13 residues. Germline V gene data show CDR1 as LNHDA and CDR2 as SQIVND (reference sequence). V lost 7 bases and J lost 5, with 12 bases in between. The CDR3 loop is CASNRGQNNEQFF. The DNA read from the CDR3 is TGTGCCAGTAATCGAGGTCAGAACAATGAG.

Comment on this clone: With the read ending 3 residues before the CDR3 end, the germline J gene is used to fill in that end. The J gene is TRBJ1-2, the V gene TRBV18; 10 bases are a match to TRBD1. This CDR3 region has 16 residues. CDR1 and CDR2 from the germline V gene are KGHSH and LQKENI. The J segment lost 0 bases and the V segment lost 3 bases, leaving 4 bases of the junction unmatched. Incomplete CDR3 DNA: TGTGCCAGCTCACCGGACAGGGGGGTCGCTAACTATGGC. This sequence encodes CASSPDRGVANYG. The CDR3 in its entirety is CASSPDRGVANYGYTF.

The CDR3 loop is CATRTSGMTGANVLTF. CDR3 DNA, as far as it was read: TGTGCCACCCGGACTAGCGGGATGACTGGGGCCAACGTC. The V gene is TRBV6-2 or TRBV6-3, the J gene TRBJ2-6, with 12 bases that match TRBD2. The read gets to within 3 residues of the CDR3 end, and the germline J gene fills in the rest. CDR1 MNHEY and CDR2 SVGEGT come from the germline V gene. The CDR3 spans 16 residues. After removal of 10 bases from V and 2 bases from J, the junction contained 6 bases not matched to a gene.

As concerns this clone: Read sequence stops 3 residues before the CDR3 end, and the germline J gene provides the missing end. The chain recombines TRBV2 with TRBJ2-5; 12 bases agree with TRBD1. This CDR3 spans 15 amino acids. J gave up 4 bases and V 6 bases, and 6 bases lay outside the gene matches. Germline V lookup: CDR1 SNHLY, CDR2 FYNNEI. The part of the CDR3 DNA that was read is TGTGCCAGCAGCCACGGGACAGGGGGCCCAGAGACC. Translated: CASSHGTGGPET. The whole CDR3 protein reads CASSHGTGGPETQYF.

In the case of this clone: With the read ending 3 residues before the CDR3 end, the germline J gene is used to fill in that end. The chain is built from TRBV2 and TRBJ1-5, with D possibly TRBD1 on 5 matching bases. This CDR3 is built from 16 residues. V was shortened by 2 bases and J by 0 bases, with 11 bases between the two germline ends. The germline V gene has CDR1 SNHLY and CDR2 FYNNEI. This CDR3 is CASSEKEGYSNQPQHF. The sequenced part of the CDR3 DNA is TGTGCCAGCAGTGAAAAGGAGGGGTATAGCAATCAGCCC.

In the case of this clone: With the read ending 3 residues before the CDR3 end, the germline J gene is used to fill in that end. The J gene is TRBJ2-3, the V gene TRBV18; D perhaps matches TRBD2 (5 bases). The V gene lost 3 bases and the J gene lost 4 bases, with 11 bases spanning the gap. In germline, CDR1 is KGHSH, CDR2 LQKENI. The CDR3 has 14 residues. The CDR3 bases that were read are TGTGCCAGCTCACCCGGGGTACACCCAGATACG. Translated: CASSPGVHPDT. The whole CDR3 protein is CASSPGVHPDTQYF.

Turning to this clone: The observed sequence ends 3 residues before the CDR3 terminus, with the missing tail filled in from the germline J gene. V usage is TRBV7-6 and J usage is TRBJ2-3, with 8 bases aligning to TRBD1. V trimming: 4 bases; J trimming: 5 bases; junction bases outside the gene matches: 8. The germline CDR1 and CDR2 sequences are SGHVS and FNYEAQ. This CDR3 is 15 amino acids long. The part of the CDR3 DNA that was read is TGTGCCAGCAGCTCCCGACAGGGGCGAGGAGATACG. Its translation is CASSSRQGRGDT. The whole CDR3 is CASSSRQGRGDTQYF. Full variable domain (missing parts from reference TRBV7-6 and TRBJ2-3): GAGVSQSPRYKVTKRGQDVALRCDPISGHVSLYWYRQALGQGPEFLTYFNYEAQQDKSGLPNDRFSAERPEGSISTLTIQRTEQRDSAMYRCASSSRQGRGDTQYFGPGTRLTVL.

Comment on this clone: The CDR3 is cut off 3 residues early in the read; its end comes from the germline J gene. The chain carries TRBV2 and TRBJ2-3, with D uncertain. CDR1 is SNHLY, CDR2 FYNNEI, per germline. The CDR3 runs to 11 residues. V was pared by 5 bases and J by 5 bases, with 5 bases between. CDR3 sequence: CASSSRDTQYF. Partial CDR3 DNA: TGTGCCAGCAGTTCCCGAGATACG.

Turning to this clone: The sequence runs out 3 residues before the end of the CDR3; the remainder is reconstructed from the germline J gene. The rearrangement joins TRBV29-1 to TRBJ2-7; D possibly corresponds to TRBD1 (7 bases). The V and J ends lost 5 bases and 2 bases respectively, with 16 bases between them. Germline V CDR1 and CDR2: SQVTM, ANQGSEA. CDR3 size: 14 residues. The CDR3 bases that were read are TGCAGCGTTCTTCCGCAGGGGGGCCCCTACGAG. Residues: CSVLPQGGPYE. The complete CDR3 protein is CSVLPQGGPYEQYF.

About this clone: The missing CDR3 end, 3 residues past where the read stops, is filled in from the germline J gene. The chain carries TRBV2 and TRBJ2-6; D gene uncertain. The V end was cut by 6 bases, the J end by 0 bases, with 6 bases between. This CDR3 has 14 residues. The V gene's germline CDR1 is SNHLY and CDR2 FYNNEI. CDR3 DNA, as far as it was read: TGTGCCAGCAGCGTAATCTCTGGGGCCAACGTC. Translation gives CASSVISGANV. The full-length CDR3 reads as CASSVISGANVLTF.

As concerns this clone: The read terminates 3 residues before the CDR3 end, so the remaining end is supplied by the germline J gene. This sequence joins TRBV7-6 and TRBJ1-1, with a possible D match to TRBD1 (5 bases). CDR3 size: 13 residues. In germline, CDR1 is SGHVS, CDR2 FNYEAQ. The V end was cut by 5 bases, the J end by 4 bases, with 11 bases between. The part of the CDR3 DNA that was read is TGTGCCAGCAGCCATTCCGGGGGCACTGAA. Protein product: CASSHSGGTE. The whole CDR3 sequence reads CASSHSGGTEAFF.

As regards this clone: The CDR3 end is not reached by the read, which stops 3 residues before it; the germline J gene fills it in. The rearrangement joins TRBV5-1 to TRBJ2-1; no firm D call. Trimming cost V 0 bases and J 8 bases, with 6 bases left between them. The CDR3 extends over 12 amino acids. Germline V lookup: CDR1 SGHRS, CDR2 YFSETQ. CDR3 region: CASSLGHYEQFF. The DNA read from the CDR3 is TGCGCCAGCAGCTTGGGACATTATGAG.

For this clone: The DNA ends 3 residues before the CDR3 does, and the rest of the CDR3 is filled in from the germline J gene. V usage is TRBV19 and J usage is TRBJ1-1; weak D call: TRBD1 (6 bases). The CDR3 sequence is 13 residues long. Germline-derived CDR1 and CDR2 are LNHDA and SQIVND (reference sequence). V lost 5 bases and J 2 bases, leaving 9 bases between the germline ends. The CDR3 DNA, read in part, is TGTGCCAGTAGTGGACAGATTAACACTGAA. The encoded protein is CASSGQINTE. The whole CDR3 protein is CASSGQINTEAFF.

The CDR3 region is CASSLGQGAGTGELFF. The sequenced part of the CDR3 DNA is TGTGCCAGCAGCTTAGGACAGGGGGCGGGCACCGGGGAG. The rearrangement uses TRBV7-6 and TRBJ2-2, with 10 bases aligning to TRBD1. The read terminates 3 residues before the CDR3 end, so the remaining end is supplied by the germline J gene. The CDR3 spans 16 residues. CDR1 SGHVS and CDR2 FNYEAQ come from the germline V gene. Losses at the gene ends were 1 base for V and 4 bases for J; bases not matched to a gene: 3.

Turning to this clone: The DNA ends 3 residues before the CDR3 does, and the rest of the CDR3 is filled in from the germline J gene. The chain combines TRBV7-2 with TRBJ2-5; TRBD1 is a possible D gene (6 bases). Germline loops: CDR1 SGHTA, CDR2 FQGNSA. V was clipped by 5 bases and J by 5 bases, with 12 bases between them. The CDR3 runs 13 residues. The DNA read from the CDR3 is TGTGCCAGCAGCAAGGGGGAGCCCGAGACC. Translated, it gives CASSKGEPET. The full-length CDR3 reads as CASSKGEPETQYF.